This entry lists 12 T cell receptor beta chains sequenced from one sample in a study of cytomegalovirus exposure and HLA in healthy donors. PCR used 60 Vbeta primers and 13 Jbeta primers. Here immunoSEQ multiplex PCR was the method, and the copy in TCRdb shows in-frame clones only, minus some. The repertoire holds 150,000 to 200,000 clones, with around three quarters as singletons. Specimen: PBMCs. Source of these receptors: a man in his forties or fifties in good health and CMV-seropositive.

The chain links TRBV27 to TRBJ2-1, with 11 bases matching TRBD2. The V and J ends lost 7 bases and 4 bases, in that order; junction bases with no gene match: 3. Germline lookup yields CDR1 MNHEY and CDR2 SMNVEV (reference sequence). The CDR3 spans 14 residues. CDR3 region: CASNSGGAYNEQFF. CDR3 in DNA: TGTGCCAGCAATAGCGGGGGGGCATACAATGAGCAGTTCTTC.

The J gene is TRBJ1-3, the V gene TRBV18; unclear D gene. V was clipped by 3 bases and J by 0 bases, with 6 bases between them. The CDR3 consists of 14 residues. Germline values: CDR1 KGHSH, CDR2 LQKENI. CDR3 nucleotide sequence: TGTGCCAGCTCACCCGAACACTCTGGAAACACCATATATTTT. As protein: CASSPEHSGNTIYF. The full variable domain, with the rest looked up from reference TRBV18 and TRBJ1-3, is NAGVMQNPRHLVRRRGQEARLRCSPMKGHSHVYWYRQLPEEGLKFMVYLQKENIIDESGMPKERFSAEFPKEGPSILRIQQVVRGDSAAYFCASSPEHSGNTIYFGEGSWLTVV.

The V gene is TRBV6-5, the J gene TRBJ1-6; 10 bases map to TRBD1. V lost 2 bases, J lost 6 bases, and 4 bases stayed unmatched. Germline values: CDR1 MNHEY, CDR2 SVGAGI. CDR3 size: 16 residues. CDR3 amino acids: CASSYGGDRGNSPLHF. CDR3 coding DNA: TGTGCCAGCAGTTACGGGGGGGACAGGGGTAATTCACCCCTCCACTTT.

In its sample, this clone was seen a few times. This chain uses TRBV7-9 with TRBJ1-1; 10 nucleotides line up with TRBD1. CDR1 is SEHNR, CDR2 FQNEAQ, per germline (reference sequence). The CDR3 loop spans 14 amino acids. The V segment lost 6 bases and the J segment 5 bases; nucleotides outside the gene matches: 6. The CDR3 bases are TGTGCCAGCAGTACCGGACAGGGGGGGACTGAAGCTTTCTTT. Translating gives CASSTGQGGTEAFF.

The chain couples TRBV10-3 to TRBJ2-1; possibly TRBD2 for D (5 bases). Germline V gene sequence: CDR1 ENHRY, CDR2 SYGVKD. V was shortened by 8 bases and J by 5 bases, with 16 bases between the two germline ends. CDR3 size: 14 residues. The chain's CDR3 is CAIGGPEGDNEQFF. The CDR3 DNA reads TGTGCCATCGGCGGGCCCGAAGGTGACAATGAGCAGTTCTTC.

J is TRBJ1-5 and V is TRBV5-5; weak D call: TRBD1 (5 bases). V was clipped by 0 bases and J by 7 bases, with 11 bases between them. This CDR3 has 14 amino acids. CDR1 and CDR2 from the germline V gene are SGHKS and YYEKEE (reference sequence). CDR3 nucleotide sequence: TGTGCCAGCAGCTTGGAGGGGAACACACAGCCCCAGCATTTT. This translates into CASSLEGNTQPQHF.

This clone was counted once. The chain combines TRBV11-2 with TRBJ2-7; possibly TRBD2 for D (6 bases). Germline V gene sequence: CDR1 SGHAT, CDR2 FQNNGV. The CDR3 totals 16 residues. Trimming shortened V by 5 bases and J by 5 bases, and 22 bases separated the two germline ends. The CDR3 loop is CASSLAPGKGGDEQYF. CDR3 DNA sequence: TGTGCCAGCAGCCTCGCTCCAGGGAAAGGCGGGGACGAGCAGTACTTC.

The chain has TRBV11-2 and TRBJ2-7; 9 nucleotides align to TRBD1. The germline gives CDR1 SGHAT, CDR2 FQNNGV. CDR3 size: 16 residues. Losses at the gene ends were 1 base for V and 2 bases for J; bases not matched to a gene: 6. CDR3 in amino acids: CASSLVRTGATYEQYF. The CDR3 DNA is TGTGCCAGCAGCTTAGTTAGGACAGGGGCTACCTACGAGCAGTACTTC.

This clone was seen only once. The chain combines TRBV27 with TRBJ1-5; TRBD1 agrees at 7 bases. The V gene's germline CDR1 is MNHEY and CDR2 SMNVEV (reference sequence). The CDR3 extends over 14 amino acids. V was clipped by 4 bases and J by 2 bases; unmatched bases: 2. Written as DNA, the CDR3 is TGTGCCAGCAGTTCCGGACAGGGCAATCAGCCCCAGCATTTT. Translation: CASSSGQGNQPQHF.

The CDR3 loop is CASSHNIRTGGSTGELFF. The CDR3 DNA reads TGTGCCAGCAGCCATAACATACGGACAGGGGGTAGCACCGGGGAGCTGTTTTTT. The rearrangement links TRBV5-4 to TRBJ2-2, with 10 bases that match TRBD1. The CDR3 covers 18 residues. V was pared by 4 bases and J by 4 bases, with 13 bases of the junction left unmatched. Germline CDR1 is SGHNT and CDR2 is YYREEE (reference sequence).

This clone was seen a single time. V is TRBV27 and J is TRBJ2-5; TRBD2 matches 10 bases. Germline V gene sequence: CDR1 MNHEY, CDR2 SMNVEV (reference sequence). CDR3 size: 16 residues. V was pared by 5 bases and J by 7 bases, with 13 bases of the junction left unmatched. The CDR3 region is CASSGSGTSVGGTQYF. The CDR3 DNA reads as TGTGCCAGCAGTGGTTCCGGGACTAGCGTTGGGGGGACCCAGTACTTC.

This clone occurred a few times. The chain is built from TRBV7-9 and TRBJ2-5; D may be TRBD2 (7 bases). Trimming pared 1 base from V and 1 base from J, leaving 13 bases between. CDR1 SEHNR and CDR2 FQNEAQ come from the germline V gene (reference sequence). The CDR3 spans 16 residues. The chain's CDR3 is CASSLVWRGPQETQYF. The CDR3, as DNA: TGTGCCAGCAGCTTAGTCTGGCGGGGGCCCCAAGAGACCCAGTACTTC.